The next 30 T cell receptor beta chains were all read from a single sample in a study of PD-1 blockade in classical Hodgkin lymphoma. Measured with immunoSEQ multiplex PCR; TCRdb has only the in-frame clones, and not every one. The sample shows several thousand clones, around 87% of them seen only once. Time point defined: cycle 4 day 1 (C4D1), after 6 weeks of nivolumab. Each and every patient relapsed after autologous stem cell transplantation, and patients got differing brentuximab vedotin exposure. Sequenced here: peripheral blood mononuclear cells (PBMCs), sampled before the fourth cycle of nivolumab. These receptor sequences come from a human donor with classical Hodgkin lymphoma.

CDR3 protein: CASSVEGDGKSPLHF. The CDR3 DNA is TGTGCCAGCAGCGTAGAGGGGGACGGAAAGTCACCCCTCCACTTT. J is TRBJ1-6 and V is TRBV9; tentatively, D is TRBD1 (6 bases). Germline-derived CDR1 and CDR2 are SGDLS and YYNGEE. This CDR3 is 15 amino acids long. Trimming stripped 0 bases from V and 10 bases from J, with 14 bases between.

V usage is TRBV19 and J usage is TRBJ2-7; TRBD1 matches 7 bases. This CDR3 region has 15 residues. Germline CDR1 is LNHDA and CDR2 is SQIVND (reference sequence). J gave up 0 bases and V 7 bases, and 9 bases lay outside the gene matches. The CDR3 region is CASIGPGTDSYEQYF. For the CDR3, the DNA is TGTGCCAGTATTGGACCGGGGACAGACTCCTACGAGCAGTACTTC.

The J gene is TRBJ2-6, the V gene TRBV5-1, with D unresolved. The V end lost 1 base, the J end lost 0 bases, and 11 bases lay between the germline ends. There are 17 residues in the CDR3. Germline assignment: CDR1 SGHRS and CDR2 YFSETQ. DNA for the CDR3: TGCGCCAGCAGCTTGTTTTCAGGAGCCTCTGGGGCCAACGTCCTGACTTTC. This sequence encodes CASSLFSGASGANVLTF.

The CDR3 is CASSYGTGVQETQYF. The CDR3 nucleotides are TGTGCCAGCAGTTACGGGACAGGGGTTCAAGAGACCCAGTACTTC. The chain couples TRBV6-5 to TRBJ2-5; 10 bases line up with TRBD1. This CDR3 is built from 15 residues. Germline V gene lookup returns CDR1 MNHEY and CDR2 SVGAGI. J gave up 2 bases and V 2 bases, and 2 bases lay outside the gene matches.

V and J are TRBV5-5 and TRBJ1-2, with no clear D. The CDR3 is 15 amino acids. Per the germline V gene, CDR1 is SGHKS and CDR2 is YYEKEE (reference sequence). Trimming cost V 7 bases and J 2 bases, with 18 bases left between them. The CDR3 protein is CASHGAVGQNYGYTF. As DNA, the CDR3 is TGTGCCAGCCACGGAGCGGTAGGGCAGAACTATGGCTACACCTTC.

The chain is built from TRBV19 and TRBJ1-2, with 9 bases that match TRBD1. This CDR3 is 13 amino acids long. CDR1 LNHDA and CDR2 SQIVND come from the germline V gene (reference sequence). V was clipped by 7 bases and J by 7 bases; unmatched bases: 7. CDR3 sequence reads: CASNNRGQGGYTF. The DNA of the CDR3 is TGTGCCAGTAACAACAGGGGGCAAGGTGGCTACACCTTC.

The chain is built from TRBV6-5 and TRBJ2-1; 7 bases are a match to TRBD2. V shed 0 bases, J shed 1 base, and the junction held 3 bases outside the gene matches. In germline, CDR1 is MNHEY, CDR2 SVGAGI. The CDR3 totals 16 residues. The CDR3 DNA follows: TGTGCCAGCAGTTACTCCGGACTAGGGTCCTACAATGAGCAGTTCTTC. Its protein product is CASSYSGLGSYNEQFF.

The CDR3 here is CASSLQFRGAAYNEQFF. Here the CDR3 DNA reads TGTGCCAGCAGTTTACAGTTCCGGGGGGCCGCCTACAATGAGCAGTTCTTC. The rearrangement joins TRBV27 to TRBJ2-1; possibly TRBD2 for D (7 bases). The CDR3 totals 17 residues. Germline V gene sequence: CDR1 MNHEY, CDR2 SMNVEV (reference sequence). V was clipped by 2 bases and J by 2 bases, with 16 bases between them.

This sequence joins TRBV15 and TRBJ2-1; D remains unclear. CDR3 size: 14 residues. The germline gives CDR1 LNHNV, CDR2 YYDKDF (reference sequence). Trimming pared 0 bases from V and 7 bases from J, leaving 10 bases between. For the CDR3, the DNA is TGTGCCACCAGCAGAGATATAAACGGGAATGAGCAGTTCTTC. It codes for CATSRDINGNEQFF.

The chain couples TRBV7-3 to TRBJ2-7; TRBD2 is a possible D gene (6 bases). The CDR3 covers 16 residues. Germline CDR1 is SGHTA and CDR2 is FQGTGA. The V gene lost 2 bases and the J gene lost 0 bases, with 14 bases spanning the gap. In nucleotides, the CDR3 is TGTGCCAGCAGCTTAGAGCAGGAGGGGAGCTCCTACGAGCAGTACTTC. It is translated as CASSLEQEGSSYEQYF. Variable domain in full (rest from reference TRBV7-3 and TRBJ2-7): GAGVSQTPSNKVTEKGKYVELRCDPISGHTALYWYRQSLGQGPEFLIYFQGTGAADDSGLPNDRFFAVRPEGSVSTLKIQRTERGDSAVYLCASSLEQEGSSYEQYFGPGTRLTVT.

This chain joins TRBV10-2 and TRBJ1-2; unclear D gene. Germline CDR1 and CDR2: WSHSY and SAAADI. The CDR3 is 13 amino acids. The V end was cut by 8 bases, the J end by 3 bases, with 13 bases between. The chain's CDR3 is CASSPGLDYGYTF. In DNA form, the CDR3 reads TGCGCCAGCTCCCCGGGTCTTGACTATGGCTACACCTTC.

CDR3 sequence: CASSSGPSWTEETQYF. DNA of the CDR3: TGTGCCAGCAGCTCAGGACCCTCTTGGACGGAGGAGACCCAGTACTTC. The genes are TRBV27 and TRBJ2-5; D unresolved. Germline assignment: CDR1 MNHEY and CDR2 SMNVEV (reference sequence). The CDR3 length is 16 residues. V was shortened by 6 bases and J by 5 bases, with 22 bases between the two germline ends.

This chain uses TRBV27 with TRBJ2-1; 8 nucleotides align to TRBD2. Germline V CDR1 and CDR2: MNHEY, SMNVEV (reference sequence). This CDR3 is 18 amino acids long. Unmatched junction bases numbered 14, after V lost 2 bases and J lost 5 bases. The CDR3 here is CASSLRAWSGGPNNEQFF. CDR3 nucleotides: TGTGCCAGCAGTTTAAGAGCATGGAGCGGGGGCCCAAACAATGAGCAGTTCTTC.

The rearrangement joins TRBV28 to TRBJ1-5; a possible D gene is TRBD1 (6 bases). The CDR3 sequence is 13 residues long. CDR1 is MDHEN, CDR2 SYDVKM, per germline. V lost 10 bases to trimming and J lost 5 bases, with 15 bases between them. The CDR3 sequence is CAIETGSHQPQHF. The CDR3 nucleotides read TGTGCCATCGAAACAGGGAGTCATCAGCCCCAGCATTTT.

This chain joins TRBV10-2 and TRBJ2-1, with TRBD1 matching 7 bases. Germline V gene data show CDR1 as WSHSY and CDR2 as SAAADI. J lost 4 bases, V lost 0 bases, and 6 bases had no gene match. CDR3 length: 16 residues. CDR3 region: CASSESEGAYYNEQFF. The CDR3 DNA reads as TGCGCCAGCAGTGAGTCCGAGGGGGCGTATTACAATGAGCAGTTCTTC.

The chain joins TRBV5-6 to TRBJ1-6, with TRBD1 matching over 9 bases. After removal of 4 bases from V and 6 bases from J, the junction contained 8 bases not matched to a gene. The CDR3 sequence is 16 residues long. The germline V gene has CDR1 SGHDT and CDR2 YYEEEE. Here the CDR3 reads CASSKGTGIGNSPLHF. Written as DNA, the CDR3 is TGTGCCAGCAGCAAGGGGACAGGGATAGGTAATTCACCCCTCCACTTT.

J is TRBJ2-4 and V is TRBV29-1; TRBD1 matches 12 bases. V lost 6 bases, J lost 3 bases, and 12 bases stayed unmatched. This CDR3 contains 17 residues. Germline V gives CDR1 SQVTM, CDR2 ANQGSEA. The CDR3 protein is CSVVPGQGALGKNIQYF. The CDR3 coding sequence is TGCAGCGTAGTACCGGGACAGGGGGCCTTGGGCAAAAACATTCAGTACTTC.

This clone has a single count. The CDR3 DNA reads as TGTGCCAGCAGTAAAGGCTCTTACAATGAGCAGTTCTTC. Its translation: CASSKGSYNEQFF. The V call is TRBV6-4, the J call TRBJ2-1; no clear D gene. Deletions cut 5 bases from V and 4 bases from J, with 9 bases between. The CDR3 spans 13 residues. Per germline, CDR1 MRHNA and CDR2 SNTAGT.

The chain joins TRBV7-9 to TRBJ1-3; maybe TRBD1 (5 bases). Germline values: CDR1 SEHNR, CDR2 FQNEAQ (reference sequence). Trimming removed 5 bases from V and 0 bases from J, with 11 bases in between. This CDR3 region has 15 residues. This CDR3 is CASSPGGYSGNTIYF. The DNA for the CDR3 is TGTGCCAGCAGCCCCGGGGGTTACTCTGGAAACACCATATATTTT.

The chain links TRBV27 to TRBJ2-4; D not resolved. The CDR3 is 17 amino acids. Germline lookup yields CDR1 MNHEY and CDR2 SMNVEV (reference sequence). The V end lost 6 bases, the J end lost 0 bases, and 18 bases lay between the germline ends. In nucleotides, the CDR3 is TGTGCCAGCAGCCCCCTCGGTGGGTCTCTAGCCAAAAACATTCAGTACTTC. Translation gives CASSPLGGSLAKNIQYF.

The CDR3 sequence: CASSVVDSTYEEQYF. The DNA for the CDR3 is TGTGCCAGCAGCGTAGTCGACAGTACCTACGAGGAGCAGTACTTC. The J gene is TRBJ2-7, the V gene TRBV9; D possibly corresponds to TRBD1 (5 bases). The CDR3 consists of 15 residues. Per germline, CDR1 SGDLS and CDR2 YYNGEE. Trimming stripped 0 bases from V and 7 bases from J, with 17 bases between.

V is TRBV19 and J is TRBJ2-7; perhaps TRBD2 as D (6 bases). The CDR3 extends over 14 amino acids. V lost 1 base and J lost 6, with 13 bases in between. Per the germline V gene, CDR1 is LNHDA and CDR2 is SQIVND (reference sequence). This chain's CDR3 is CASSIVSTAGEQYF. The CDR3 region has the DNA TGTGCCAGTAGTATAGTGTCGACAGCGGGCGAGCAGTACTTC.

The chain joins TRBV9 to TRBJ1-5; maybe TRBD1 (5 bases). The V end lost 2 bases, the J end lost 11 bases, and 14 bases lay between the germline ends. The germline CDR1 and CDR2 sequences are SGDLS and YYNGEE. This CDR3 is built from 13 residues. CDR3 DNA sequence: TGTGCCAGCAGCGTCACGCCTGGGGGGGCCCAGCATTTT. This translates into CASSVTPGGAQHF. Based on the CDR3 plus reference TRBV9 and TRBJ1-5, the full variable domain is DSGVTQTPKHLITATGQRVTLRCSPRSGDLSVYWYQQSLDQGLQFLIQYYNGEERAKGNILERFSAQQFPDLHSELNLSSLELGDSALYFCASSVTPGGAQHFGDGTRLSIL.

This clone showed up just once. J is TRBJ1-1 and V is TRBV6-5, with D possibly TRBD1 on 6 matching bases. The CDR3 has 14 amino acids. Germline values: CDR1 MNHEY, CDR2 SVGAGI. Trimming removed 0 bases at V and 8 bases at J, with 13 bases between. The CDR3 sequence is CASSYSSGADEAFF. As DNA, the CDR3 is TGTGCCAGCAGTTACTCATCAGGGGCAGACGAAGCTTTCTTT.

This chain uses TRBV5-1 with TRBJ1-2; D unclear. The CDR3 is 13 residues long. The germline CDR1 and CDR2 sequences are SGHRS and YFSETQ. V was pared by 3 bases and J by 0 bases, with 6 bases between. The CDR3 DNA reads TGCGCCAGCAGCTCCACTGCTAACTATGGCTACACCTTC. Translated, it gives CASSSTANYGYTF.

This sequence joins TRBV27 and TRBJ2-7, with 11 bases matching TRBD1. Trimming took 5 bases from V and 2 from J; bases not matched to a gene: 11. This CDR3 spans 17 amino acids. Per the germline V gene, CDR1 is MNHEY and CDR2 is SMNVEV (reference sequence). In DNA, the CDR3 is TGTGCCAGCAGTCTAACCGGGACAGGGGGTTACCCCTACGAGCAGTACTTC. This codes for CASSLTGTGGYPYEQYF.

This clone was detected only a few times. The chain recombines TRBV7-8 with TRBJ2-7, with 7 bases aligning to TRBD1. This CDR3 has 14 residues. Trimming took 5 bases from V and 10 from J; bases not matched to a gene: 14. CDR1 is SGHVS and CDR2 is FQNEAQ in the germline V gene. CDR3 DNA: TGTGCCAGCAGCCCCTGGGACAGTCTACGAGAACAGTACTTC. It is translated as CASSPWDSLREQYF.

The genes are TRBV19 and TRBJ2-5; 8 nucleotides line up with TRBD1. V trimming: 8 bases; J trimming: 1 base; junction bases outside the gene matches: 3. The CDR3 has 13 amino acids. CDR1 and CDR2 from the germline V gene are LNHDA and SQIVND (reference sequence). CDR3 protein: CASSQGAQETQYF. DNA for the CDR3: TGTGCCAGTTCGCAGGGGGCCCAAGAGACCCAGTACTTC. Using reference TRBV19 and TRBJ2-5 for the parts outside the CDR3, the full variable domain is DGGITQSPKYLFRKEGQNVTLSCEQNLNHDAMYWYRQDPGQGLRLIYYSQIVNDFQKGDIAEGYSVSREKKESFPLTVTSAQKNPTAFYLCASSQGAQETQYFGPGTRLLVL.

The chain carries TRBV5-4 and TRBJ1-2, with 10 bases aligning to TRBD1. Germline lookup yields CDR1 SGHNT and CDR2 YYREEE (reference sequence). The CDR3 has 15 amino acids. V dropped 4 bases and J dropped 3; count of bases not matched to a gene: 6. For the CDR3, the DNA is TGTGCCAGCAGCCGCATGACAGGGGGCGACTATGGCTACACCTTC. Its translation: CASSRMTGGDYGYTF.

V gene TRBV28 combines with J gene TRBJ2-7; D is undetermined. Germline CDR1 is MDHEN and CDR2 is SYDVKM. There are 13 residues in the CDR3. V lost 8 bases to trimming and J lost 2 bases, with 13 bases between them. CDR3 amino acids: CASGPLGTYEQYF. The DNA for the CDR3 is TGTGCCAGCGGTCCGTTGGGAACCTACGAGCAGTACTTC.